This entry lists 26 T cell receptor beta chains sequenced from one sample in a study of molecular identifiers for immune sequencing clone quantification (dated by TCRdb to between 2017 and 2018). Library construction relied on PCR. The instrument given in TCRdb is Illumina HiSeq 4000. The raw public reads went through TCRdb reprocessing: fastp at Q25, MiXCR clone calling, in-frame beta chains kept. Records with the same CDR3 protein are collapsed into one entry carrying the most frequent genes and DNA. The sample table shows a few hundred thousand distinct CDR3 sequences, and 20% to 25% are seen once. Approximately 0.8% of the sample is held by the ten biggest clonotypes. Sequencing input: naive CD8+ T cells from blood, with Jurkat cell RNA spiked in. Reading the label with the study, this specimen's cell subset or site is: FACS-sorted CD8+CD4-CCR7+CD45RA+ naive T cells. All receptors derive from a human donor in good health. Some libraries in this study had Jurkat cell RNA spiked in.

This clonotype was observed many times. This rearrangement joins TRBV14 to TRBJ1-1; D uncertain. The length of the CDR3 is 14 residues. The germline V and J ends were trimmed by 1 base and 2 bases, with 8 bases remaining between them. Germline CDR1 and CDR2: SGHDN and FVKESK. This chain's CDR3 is CASSQGPENTEAFF. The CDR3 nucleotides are TGTGCCAGCAGCCAAGGGCCAGAAAACACTGAAGCTTTCTTT.

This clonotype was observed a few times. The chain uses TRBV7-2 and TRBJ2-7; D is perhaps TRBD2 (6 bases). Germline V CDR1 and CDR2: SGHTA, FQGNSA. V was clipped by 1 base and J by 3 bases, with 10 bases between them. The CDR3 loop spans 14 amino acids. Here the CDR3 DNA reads TGTGCCAGCAGCTTAGGGGCGGGATTCTACGAGCAGTACTTC. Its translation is CASSLGAGFYEQYF.

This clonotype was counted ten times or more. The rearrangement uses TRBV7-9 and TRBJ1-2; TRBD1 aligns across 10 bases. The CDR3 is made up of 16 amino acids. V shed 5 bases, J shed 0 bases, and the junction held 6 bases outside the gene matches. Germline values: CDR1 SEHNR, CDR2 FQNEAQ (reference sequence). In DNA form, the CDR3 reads TGTGCCAGCAGCGCGACAGGGGGCGACCCTAACTATGGCTACACCTTC. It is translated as CASSATGGDPNYGYTF.

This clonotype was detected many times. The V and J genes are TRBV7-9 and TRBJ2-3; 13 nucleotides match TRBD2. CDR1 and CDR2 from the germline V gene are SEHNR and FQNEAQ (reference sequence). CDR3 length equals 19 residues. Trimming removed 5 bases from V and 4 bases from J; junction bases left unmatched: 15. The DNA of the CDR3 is TGTGCCAGCAGCACCTCCGAACTAGCGGGGGGGCCAATTTCAGATACGCAGTATTTT. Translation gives CASSTSELAGGPISDTQYF.

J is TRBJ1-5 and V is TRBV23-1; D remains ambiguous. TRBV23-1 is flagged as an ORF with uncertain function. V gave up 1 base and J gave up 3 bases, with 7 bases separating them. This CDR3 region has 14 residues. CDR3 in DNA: TGCGCCAGCAGTCAATGGCGCACCAATCAGCCCCAGCATTTT. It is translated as CASSQWRTNQPQHF.

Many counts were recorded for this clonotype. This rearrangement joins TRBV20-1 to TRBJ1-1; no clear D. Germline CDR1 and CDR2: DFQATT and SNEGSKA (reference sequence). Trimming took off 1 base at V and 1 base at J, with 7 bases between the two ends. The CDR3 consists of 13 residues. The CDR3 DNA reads TGCAGTGCTAGAGTCCGGGGGAACACTGAAGCTTTCTTT. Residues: CSARVRGNTEAFF.

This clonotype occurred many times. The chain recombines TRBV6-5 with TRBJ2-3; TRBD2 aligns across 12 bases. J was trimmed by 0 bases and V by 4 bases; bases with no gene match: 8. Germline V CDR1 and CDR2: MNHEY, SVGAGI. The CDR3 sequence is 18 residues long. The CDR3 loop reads CASSSGSGTSGSTDTQYF. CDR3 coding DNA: TGTGCCAGCAGTTCCGGGTCGGGGACTAGCGGGAGCACAGATACGCAGTATTTT.

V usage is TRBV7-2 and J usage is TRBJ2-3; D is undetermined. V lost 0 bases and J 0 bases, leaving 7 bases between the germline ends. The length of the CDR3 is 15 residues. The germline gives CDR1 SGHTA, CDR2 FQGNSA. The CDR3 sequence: CASSLAQTSTDTQYF. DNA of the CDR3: TGTGCCAGCAGCTTAGCCCAGACTAGCACAGATACGCAGTATTTT.

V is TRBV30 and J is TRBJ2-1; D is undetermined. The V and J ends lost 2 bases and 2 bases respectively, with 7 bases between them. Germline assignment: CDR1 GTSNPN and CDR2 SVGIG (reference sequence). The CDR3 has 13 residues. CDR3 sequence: CAWSLGTYNEQFF. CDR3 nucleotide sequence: TGTGCCTGGAGTCTAGGCACCTACAATGAGCAGTTCTTC.

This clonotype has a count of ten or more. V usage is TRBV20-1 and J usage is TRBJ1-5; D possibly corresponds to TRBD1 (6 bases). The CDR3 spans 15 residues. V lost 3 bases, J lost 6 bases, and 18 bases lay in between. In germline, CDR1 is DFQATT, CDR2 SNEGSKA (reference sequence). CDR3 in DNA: TGCAGTGCTAGTGGGGGGGCCTTTCGGGGTCAGCCCCAGCATTTT. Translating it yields CSASGGAFRGQPQHF.

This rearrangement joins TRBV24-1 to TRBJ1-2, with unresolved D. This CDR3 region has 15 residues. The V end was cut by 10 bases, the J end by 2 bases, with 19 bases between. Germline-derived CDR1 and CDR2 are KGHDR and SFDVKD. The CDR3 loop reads CATTPEAGSNYGYTF. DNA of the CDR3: TGTGCCACAACACCCGAGGCAGGTTCCAACTATGGCTACACCTTC.

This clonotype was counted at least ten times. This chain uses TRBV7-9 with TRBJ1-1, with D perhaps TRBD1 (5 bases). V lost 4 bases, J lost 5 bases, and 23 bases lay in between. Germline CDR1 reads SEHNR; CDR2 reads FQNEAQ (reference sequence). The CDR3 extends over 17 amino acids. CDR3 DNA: TGTGCCAGCAGCTCCACGCCAAAGGGCCAGGGAGGAACTGAAGCTTTCTTT. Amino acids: CASSSTPKGQGGTEAFF.

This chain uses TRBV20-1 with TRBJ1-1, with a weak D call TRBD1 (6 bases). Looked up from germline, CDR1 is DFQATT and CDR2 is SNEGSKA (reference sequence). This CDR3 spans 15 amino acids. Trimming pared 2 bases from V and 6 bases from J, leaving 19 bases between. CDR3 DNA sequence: TGCAGTGCTAGATCATTGCAGGGGATGGAGTCTGAAGCTTTCTTT. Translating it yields CSARSLQGMESEAFF.

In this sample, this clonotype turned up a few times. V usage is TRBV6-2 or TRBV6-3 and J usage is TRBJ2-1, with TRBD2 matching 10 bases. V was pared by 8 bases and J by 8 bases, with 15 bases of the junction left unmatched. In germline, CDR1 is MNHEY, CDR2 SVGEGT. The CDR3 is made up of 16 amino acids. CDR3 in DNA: TGTGCCAGCGACAATCCTCTAGCGGGAGAAGCGGATGAGCAGTTCTTC. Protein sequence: CASDNPLAGEADEQFF.

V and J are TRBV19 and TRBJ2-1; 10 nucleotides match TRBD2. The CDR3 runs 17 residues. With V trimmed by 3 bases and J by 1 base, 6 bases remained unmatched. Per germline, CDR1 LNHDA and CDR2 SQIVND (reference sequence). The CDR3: CASSMASGGPSYNEQFF. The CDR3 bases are TGTGCCAGTAGTATGGCTAGCGGGGGCCCTTCCTACAATGAGCAGTTCTTC. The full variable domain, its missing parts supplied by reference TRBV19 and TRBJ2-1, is DGGITQSPKYLFRKEGQNVTLSCEQNLNHDAMYWYRQDPGQGLRLIYYSQIVNDFQKGDIAEGYSVSREKKESFPLTVTSAQKNPTAFYLCASSMASGGPSYNEQFFGPGTRLTVL.

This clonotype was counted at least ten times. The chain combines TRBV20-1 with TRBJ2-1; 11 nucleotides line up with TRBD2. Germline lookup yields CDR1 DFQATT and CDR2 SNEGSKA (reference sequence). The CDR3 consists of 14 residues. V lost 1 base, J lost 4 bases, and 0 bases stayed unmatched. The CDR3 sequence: CSARGLAGYNEQFF. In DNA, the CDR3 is TGCAGTGCTAGAGGACTAGCGGGGTACAATGAGCAGTTCTTC.

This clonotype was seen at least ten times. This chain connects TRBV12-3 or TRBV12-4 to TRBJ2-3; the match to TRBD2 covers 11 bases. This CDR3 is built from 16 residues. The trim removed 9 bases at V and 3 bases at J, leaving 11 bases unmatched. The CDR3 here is CASLGPSGRTTDTQYF. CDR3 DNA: TGTGCCAGTCTAGGCCCTAGCGGGAGGACAACAGATACGCAGTATTTT.

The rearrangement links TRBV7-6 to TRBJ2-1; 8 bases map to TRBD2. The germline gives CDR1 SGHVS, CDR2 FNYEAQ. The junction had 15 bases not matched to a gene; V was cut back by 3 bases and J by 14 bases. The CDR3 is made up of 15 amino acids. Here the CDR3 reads CASSFGLAAVEGKFF. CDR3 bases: TGTGCCAGCAGCTTTGGACTAGCCGCCGTCGAGGGGAAGTTCTTC.

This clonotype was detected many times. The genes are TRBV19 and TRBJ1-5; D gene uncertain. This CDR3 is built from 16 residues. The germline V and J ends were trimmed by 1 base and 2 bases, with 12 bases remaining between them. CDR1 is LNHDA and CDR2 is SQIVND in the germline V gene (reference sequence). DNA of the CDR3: TGTGCCAGTAGTATAGCTCGGGCCTACCGCAATCAGCCCCAGCATTTT. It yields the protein CASSIARAYRNQPQHF.

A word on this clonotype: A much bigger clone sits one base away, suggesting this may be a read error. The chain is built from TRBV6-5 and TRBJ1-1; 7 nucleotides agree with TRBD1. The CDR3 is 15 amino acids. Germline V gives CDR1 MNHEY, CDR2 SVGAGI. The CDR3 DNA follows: TGTGCCAGCAGTCACTCGGCCAGGGGGGGGACTGAAGCTTTCTTT. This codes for CASSHSARGGTEAFF.

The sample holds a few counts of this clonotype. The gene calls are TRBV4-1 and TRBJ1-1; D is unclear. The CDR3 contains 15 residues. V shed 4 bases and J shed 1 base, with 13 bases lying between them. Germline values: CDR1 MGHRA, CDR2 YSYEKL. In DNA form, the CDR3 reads TGCGCCAGCAGCCGTGGGTTACAGACGAACACTGAAGCTTTCTTT. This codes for CASSRGLQTNTEAFF.

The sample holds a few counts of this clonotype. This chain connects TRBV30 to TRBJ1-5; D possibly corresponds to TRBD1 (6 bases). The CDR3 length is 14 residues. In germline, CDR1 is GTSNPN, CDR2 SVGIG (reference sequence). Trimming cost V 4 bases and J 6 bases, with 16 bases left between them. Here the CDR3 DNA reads TGTGCCTGGACTACAGGGCAGGGAAGTCAGCCCCAGCATTTT. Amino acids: CAWTTGQGSQPQHF.

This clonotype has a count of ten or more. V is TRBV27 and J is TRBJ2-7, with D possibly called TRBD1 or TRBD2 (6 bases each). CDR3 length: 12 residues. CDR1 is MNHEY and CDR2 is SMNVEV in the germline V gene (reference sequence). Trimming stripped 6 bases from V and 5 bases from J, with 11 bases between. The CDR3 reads CASRGGLHEQYF. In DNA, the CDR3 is TGTGCCAGCAGAGGGGGACTCCACGAGCAGTACTTC.

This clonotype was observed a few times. Here the CDR3 reads CASSLSWDADGYTF. CDR3 sequence (DNA): TGTGCCAGCAGTTTATCATGGGACGCCGATGGCTACACCTTC. The chain carries TRBV27 and TRBJ1-2, with D possibly being TRBD1 (5 bases). V lost 0 bases and J 6 bases, leaving 11 bases between the germline ends. The CDR3 extends over 14 amino acids. The germline V gene has CDR1 MNHEY and CDR2 SMNVEV (reference sequence).

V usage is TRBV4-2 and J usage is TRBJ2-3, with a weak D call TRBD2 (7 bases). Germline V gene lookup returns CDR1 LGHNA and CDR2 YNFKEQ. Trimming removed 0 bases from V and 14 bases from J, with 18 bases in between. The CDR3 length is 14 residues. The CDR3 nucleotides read TGTGCCAGCAGCCAAGATCTTGGGGGCGGGGAGGGGTATTTT. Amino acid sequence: CASSQDLGGGEGYF.

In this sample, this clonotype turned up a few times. This CDR3 is CASSILAGVGQETQYF. In DNA, the CDR3 is TGTGCCAGCAGTATCCTAGCGGGAGTAGGCCAAGAGACCCAGTACTTC. The chain is built from TRBV27 and TRBJ2-5; 10 bases line up with TRBD2. This CDR3 has 16 residues. The V segment lost 5 bases and the J segment 1 base; nucleotides outside the gene matches: 7. Per the germline V gene, CDR1 is MNHEY and CDR2 is SMNVEV (reference sequence).